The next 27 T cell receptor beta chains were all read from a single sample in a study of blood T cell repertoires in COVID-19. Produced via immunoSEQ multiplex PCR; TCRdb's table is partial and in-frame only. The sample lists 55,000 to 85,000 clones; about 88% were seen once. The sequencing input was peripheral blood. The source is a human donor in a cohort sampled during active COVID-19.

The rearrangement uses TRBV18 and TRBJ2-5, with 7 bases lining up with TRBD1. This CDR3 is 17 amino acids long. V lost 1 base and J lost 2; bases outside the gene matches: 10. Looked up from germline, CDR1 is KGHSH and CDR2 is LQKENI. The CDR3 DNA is TGTGCCAGCTCACCACGACCGGGACAGAGGGGACAAGAGACCCAGTACTTC. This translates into CASSPRPGQRGQETQYF.

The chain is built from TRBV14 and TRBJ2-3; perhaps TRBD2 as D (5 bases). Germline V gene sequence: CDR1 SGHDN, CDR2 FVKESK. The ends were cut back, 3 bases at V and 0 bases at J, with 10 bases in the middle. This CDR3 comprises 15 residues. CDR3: CASSHWGASTDTQYF. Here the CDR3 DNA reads TGTGCCAGCAGCCATTGGGGAGCTAGCACAGATACGCAGTATTTT.

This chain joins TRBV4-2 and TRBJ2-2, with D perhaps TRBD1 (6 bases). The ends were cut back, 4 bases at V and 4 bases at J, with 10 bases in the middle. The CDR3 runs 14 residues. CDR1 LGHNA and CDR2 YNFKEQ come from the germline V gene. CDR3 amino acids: CASSPPRGTGELFF. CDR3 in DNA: TGTGCCAGCAGCCCCCCCAGGGGCACCGGGGAGCTGTTTTTT.

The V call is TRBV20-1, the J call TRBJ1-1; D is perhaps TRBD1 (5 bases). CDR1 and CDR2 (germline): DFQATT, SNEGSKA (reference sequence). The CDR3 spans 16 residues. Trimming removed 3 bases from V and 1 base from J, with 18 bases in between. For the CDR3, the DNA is TGCAGTGCTAGTGGACACACCCCGCCGGAGAACACTGAAGCTTTCTTT. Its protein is CSASGHTPPENTEAFF.

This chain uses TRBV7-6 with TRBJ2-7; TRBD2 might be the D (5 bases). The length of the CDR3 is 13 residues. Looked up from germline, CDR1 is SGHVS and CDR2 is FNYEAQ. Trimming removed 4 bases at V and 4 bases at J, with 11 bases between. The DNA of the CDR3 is TGTGCCAGCAGCTACGGGGAGCGATACGAGCAGTACTTC. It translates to CASSYGERYEQYF.

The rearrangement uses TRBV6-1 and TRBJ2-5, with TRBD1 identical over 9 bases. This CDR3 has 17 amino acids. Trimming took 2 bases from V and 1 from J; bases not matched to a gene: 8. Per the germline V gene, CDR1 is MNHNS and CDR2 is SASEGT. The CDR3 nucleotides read TGTGCCAGCAGTGAACCAAGGCCGGGACAGGGCCAAGAGACCCAGTACTTC. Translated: CASSEPRPGQGQETQYF.

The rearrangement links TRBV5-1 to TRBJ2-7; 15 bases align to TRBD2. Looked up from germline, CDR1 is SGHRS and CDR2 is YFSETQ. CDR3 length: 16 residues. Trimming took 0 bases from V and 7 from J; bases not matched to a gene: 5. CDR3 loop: CASSLEAGLAGGEQYF. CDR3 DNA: TGCGCCAGCAGCTTGGAGGCAGGACTAGCGGGAGGGGAGCAGTACTTC.

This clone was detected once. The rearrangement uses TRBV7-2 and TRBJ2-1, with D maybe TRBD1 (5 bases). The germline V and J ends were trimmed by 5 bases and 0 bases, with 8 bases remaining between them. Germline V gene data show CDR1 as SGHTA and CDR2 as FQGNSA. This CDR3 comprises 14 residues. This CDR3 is CASSQDSSYNEQFF. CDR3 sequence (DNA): TGTGCCAGCAGCCAAGACAGCTCCTACAATGAGCAGTTCTTC.

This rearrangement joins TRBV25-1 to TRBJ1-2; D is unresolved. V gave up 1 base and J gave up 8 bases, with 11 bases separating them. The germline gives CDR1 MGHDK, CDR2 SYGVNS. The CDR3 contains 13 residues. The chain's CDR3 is CASSELRREGYTF. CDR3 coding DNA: TGTGCCAGCAGTGAATTGAGGCGAGAGGGCTACACCTTC.

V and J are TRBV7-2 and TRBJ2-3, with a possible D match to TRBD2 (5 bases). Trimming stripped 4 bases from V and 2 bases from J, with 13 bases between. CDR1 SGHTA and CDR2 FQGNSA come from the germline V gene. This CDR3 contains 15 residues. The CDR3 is CASSSYEGSTDTQYF. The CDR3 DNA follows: TGTGCCAGCAGCTCGTACGAGGGATCCACAGATACGCAGTATTTT.

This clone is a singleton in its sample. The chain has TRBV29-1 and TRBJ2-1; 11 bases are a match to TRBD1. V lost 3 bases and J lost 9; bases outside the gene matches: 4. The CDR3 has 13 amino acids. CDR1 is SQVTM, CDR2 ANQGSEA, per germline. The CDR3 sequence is CSVERTGGGEQFF. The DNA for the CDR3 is TGCAGCGTTGAGAGGACAGGGGGCGGTGAGCAGTTCTTC.

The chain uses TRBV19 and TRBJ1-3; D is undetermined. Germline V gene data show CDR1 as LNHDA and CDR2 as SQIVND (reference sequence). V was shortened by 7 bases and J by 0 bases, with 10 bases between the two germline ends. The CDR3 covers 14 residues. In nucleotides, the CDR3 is TGTGCCAGTATTGCCTTGAGCTCTGGAAACACCATATATTTT. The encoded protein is CASIALSSGNTIYF. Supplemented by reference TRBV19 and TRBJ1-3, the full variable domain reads DGGITQSPKYLFRKEGQNVTLSCEQNLNHDAMYWYRQDPGQGLRLIYYSQIVNDFQKGDIAEGYSVSREKKESFPLTVTSAQKNPTAFYLCASIALSSGNTIYFGEGSWLTVV.

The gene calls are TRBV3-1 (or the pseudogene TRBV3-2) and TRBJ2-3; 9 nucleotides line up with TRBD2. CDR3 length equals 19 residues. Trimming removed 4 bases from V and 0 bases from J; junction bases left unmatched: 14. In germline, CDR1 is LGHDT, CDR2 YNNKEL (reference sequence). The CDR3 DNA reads TGTGCCAGCAGCCCCCCGGGGCAGCGGGAGGCCACTAGCACAGATACGCAGTATTTT. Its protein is CASSPPGQREATSTDTQYF.

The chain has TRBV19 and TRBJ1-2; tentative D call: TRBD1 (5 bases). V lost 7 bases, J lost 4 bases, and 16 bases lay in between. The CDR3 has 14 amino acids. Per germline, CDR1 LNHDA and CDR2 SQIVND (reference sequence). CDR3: CASNQGAAPYGYTF. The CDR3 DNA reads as TGTGCCAGTAACCAAGGGGCGGCGCCCTATGGCTACACCTTC.

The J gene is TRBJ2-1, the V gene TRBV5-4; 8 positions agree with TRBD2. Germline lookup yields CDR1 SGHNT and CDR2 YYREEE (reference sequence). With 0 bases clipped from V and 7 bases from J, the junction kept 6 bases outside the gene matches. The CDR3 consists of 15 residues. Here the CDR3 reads CASSLARGAGNEQFF. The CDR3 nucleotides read TGTGCCAGCAGCTTGGCGCGGGGGGCAGGGAATGAGCAGTTCTTC.

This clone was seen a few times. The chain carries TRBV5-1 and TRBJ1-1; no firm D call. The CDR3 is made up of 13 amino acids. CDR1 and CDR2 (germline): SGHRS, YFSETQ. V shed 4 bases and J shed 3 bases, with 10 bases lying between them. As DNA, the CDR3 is TGCGCCAGCAGCCGCGACGAGGACACTGAAGCTTTCTTT. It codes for CASSRDEDTEAFF.

The CDR3 is CASSFFITGTSGSNDEQYF. The CDR3 DNA follows: TGCGCCAGCAGCTTTTTTATTACCGGGACTAGCGGGAGTAACGACGAGCAGTACTTC. The chain uses TRBV5-1 and TRBJ2-7, with 14 nucleotides matching TRBD2. Germline-derived CDR1 and CDR2 are SGHRS and YFSETQ. With 2 bases clipped from V and 5 bases from J, the junction kept 15 bases outside the gene matches. The CDR3 runs 19 residues.

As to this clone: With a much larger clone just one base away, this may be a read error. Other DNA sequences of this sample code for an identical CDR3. The CDR3 DNA sequence: TGTGCCAGCAGCTTAAAGTGGTTAGCGGGACGTCGGAATGAGCAGTTCTTC. As protein: CASSLKWLAGRRNEQFF. The chain uses TRBV5-8 and TRBJ2-1, with 8 bases identical to TRBD2. The germline V gene has CDR1 SGHTS and CDR2 YDEGEE. The V gene end was trimmed by 2 bases and the J gene end by 7 bases; junction bases not matched to a gene: 14. The CDR3 extends over 17 amino acids.

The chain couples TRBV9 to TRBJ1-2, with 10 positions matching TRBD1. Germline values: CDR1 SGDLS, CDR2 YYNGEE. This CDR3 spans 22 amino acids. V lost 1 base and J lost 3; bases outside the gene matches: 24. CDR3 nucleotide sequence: TGTGCCAGCAGCGTATTAGGACAGCCCACCGTGGGGACAGGGGCATGGTACTATGGCTACACCTTC. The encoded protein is CASSVLGQPTVGTGAWYYGYTF.

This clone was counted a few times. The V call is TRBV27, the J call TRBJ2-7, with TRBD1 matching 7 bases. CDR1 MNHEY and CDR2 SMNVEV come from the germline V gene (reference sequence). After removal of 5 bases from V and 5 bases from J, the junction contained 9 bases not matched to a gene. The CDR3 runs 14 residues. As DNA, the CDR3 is TGTGCCAGCAGTATCTCTAACACAGGGGACGAGCAGTACTTC. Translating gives CASSISNTGDEQYF.

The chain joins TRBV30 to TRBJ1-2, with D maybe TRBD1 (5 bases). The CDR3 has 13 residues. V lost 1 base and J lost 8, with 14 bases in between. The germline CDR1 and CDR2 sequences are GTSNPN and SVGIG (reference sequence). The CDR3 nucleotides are TGTGCCTGGAGTGCCTCAGGGAACGACGGCTACACCTTC. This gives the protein CAWSASGNDGYTF.

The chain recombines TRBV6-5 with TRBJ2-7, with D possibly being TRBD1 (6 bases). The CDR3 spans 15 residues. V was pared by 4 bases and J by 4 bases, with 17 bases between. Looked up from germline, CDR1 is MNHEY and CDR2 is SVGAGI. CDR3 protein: CASSSRDKGGYEQYF. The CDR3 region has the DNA TGTGCCAGCAGTTCCCGGGACAAGGGTGGGTACGAGCAGTACTTC.

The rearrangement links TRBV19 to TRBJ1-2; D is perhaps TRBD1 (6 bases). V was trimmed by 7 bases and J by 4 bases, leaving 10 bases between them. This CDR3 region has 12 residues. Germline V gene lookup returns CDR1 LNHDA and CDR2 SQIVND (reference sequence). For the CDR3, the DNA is TGTGCCAGTACGGGGGGCGGCTATGGCTACACCTTC. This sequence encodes CASTGGGYGYTF.

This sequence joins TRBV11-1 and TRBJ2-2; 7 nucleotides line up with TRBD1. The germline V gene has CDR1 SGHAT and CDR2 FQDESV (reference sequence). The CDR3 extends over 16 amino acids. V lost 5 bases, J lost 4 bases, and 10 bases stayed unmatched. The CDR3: CASSARQGSATGELFF. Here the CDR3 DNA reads TGTGCCAGCAGCGCCCGACAGGGCTCTGCCACCGGGGAGCTGTTTTTT.

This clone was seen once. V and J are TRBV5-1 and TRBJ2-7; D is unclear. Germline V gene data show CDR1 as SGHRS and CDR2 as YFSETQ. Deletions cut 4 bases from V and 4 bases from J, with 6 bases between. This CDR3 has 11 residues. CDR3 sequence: CASSEDYEQYF. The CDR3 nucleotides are TGCGCCAGCAGCGAGGATTACGAGCAGTACTTC.

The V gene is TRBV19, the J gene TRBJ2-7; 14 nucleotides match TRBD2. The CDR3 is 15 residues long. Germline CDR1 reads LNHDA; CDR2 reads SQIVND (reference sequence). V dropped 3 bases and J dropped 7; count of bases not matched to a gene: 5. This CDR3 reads CASSMGLAGVREQYF. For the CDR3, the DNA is TGTGCCAGTAGTATGGGACTAGCGGGAGTACGGGAGCAGTACTTC.

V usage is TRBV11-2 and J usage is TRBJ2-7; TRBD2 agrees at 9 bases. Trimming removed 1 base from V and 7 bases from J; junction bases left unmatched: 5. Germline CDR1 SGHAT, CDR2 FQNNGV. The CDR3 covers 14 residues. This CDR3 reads CASSLVVAGEEQYF. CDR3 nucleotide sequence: TGTGCCAGCAGCTTAGTGGTAGCGGGAGAGGAGCAGTACTTC.